This T cell receptor (beta chain) was identified in a study of memory CD4+ T cells and cytomegalovirus serostatus. As for the study in general: Of the healthy Belgian adults, 9 or 10 were CMV seropositive and 20 to 30 seronegative.

General study points: Each of approximately 61 CMV-associated TCRbeta sequences occurred in one to five individuals. CMV serostatus prediction reached median AUC approximately 0.96, or 0.89 with US-trained model.

With regard to this clone: Its antigen is not identified.

The sort gate was single viable CD3+CD4+CD8-CD45RO+ cells for memory CD4+ T cells. Sequencing used immunoSEQ multiplex PCR; TCRdb keeps in-frame clones, though not all of them. This table has tens of thousands of clones, roughly 79% appearing once. This CDR3 is 13 amino acids long. The germline V gene encodes CDR1 MNHNY and CDR2 SVGAGI (reference sequence). The V and J ends lost 2 bases and 3 bases respectively, with 6 bases between them. The sequence derives from an adult in good health and CMV-seronegative. The chain couples TRBV6-6 to TRBJ2-3; TRBD2 is a possible D gene (6 bases). Sequenced: memory CD4+ T cells from blood. CDR3 region: CASSYRGTDTQYF. CDR3 sequence (DNA): TGTGCCAGCAGTTACCGGGGGACAGATACGCAGTATTTT.